The 21 T cell receptor beta chains below were found in one sample sequenced in a study of siplizumab effects on memory and regulatory T cells. TCRdb's copy holds only in-frame clones and misses some; the assay was immunoSEQ multiplex PCR. Of around 100,000 clones listed, 80% to 95% are singletons. The sequencing input was CD4+ T cells sorted from blood. The receptors were sampled from a human donor in good health. Some clones in this sample may be carry-over from other donors' samples.

V gene TRBV10-3 combines with J gene TRBJ1-2; D remains ambiguous. Germline assignment: CDR1 ENHRY and CDR2 SYGVKD. The CDR3 contains 13 residues. Trimming pared 4 bases from V and 3 bases from J, leaving 9 bases between. The DNA of the CDR3 is TGTGCCATCAGTGCATCGGGCGACTATGGCTACACCTTC. This encodes CAISASGDYGYTF.

V and J are TRBV7-3 and TRBJ2-7, with TRBD2 matching 10 bases. The CDR3 spans 16 residues. After removal of 5 bases from V and 4 bases from J, the junction contained 11 bases not matched to a gene. CDR1 is SGHTA, CDR2 FQGTGA, per germline. The CDR3 DNA is TGTGCCAGCAGCCCCGGGGGGGCTAGCGGGAGATACGAGCAGTACTTC. Its translation is CASSPGGASGRYEQYF.

The chain combines TRBV19 with TRBJ1-1; no clear D gene. Germline V gives CDR1 LNHDA, CDR2 SQIVND (reference sequence). Between the trimmed V and J ends, which lost 3 bases and 1 base, there was a span of 12 bases. The CDR3 totals 15 residues. The CDR3 here is CASSIQASTNTEAFF. The CDR3 DNA sequence: TGTGCCAGTAGTATCCAGGCGTCGACGAACACTGAAGCTTTCTTT.

V is TRBV6-5 and J is TRBJ2-1; D might be TRBD1 (5 bases). Germline-derived CDR1 and CDR2 are MNHEY and SVGAGI. This CDR3 is 12 amino acids long. Deletions cut 5 bases from V and 8 bases from J, with 10 bases between. The CDR3 sequence: CASSNRIYEQFF. The CDR3 DNA sequence: TGTGCCAGCAGTAACAGGATTTATGAGCAGTTCTTC.

This clone appeared a single time. The V and J genes are TRBV7-9 and TRBJ2-7; 10 nucleotides line up with TRBD2. The CDR3 runs 14 residues. Unmatched junction bases numbered 9, after V lost 6 bases and J lost 7 bases. Germline values: CDR1 SEHNR, CDR2 FQNEAQ (reference sequence). CDR3 nucleotides: TGTGCCAGCAGAAAAGCGGGAGGGCCGGAGGAGCAGTACTTC. Translation: CASRKAGGPEEQYF.

V and J are TRBV19 and TRBJ2-2; 11 bases align to TRBD2. The V gene's germline CDR1 is LNHDA and CDR2 SQIVND (reference sequence). Trimming cost V 5 bases and J 4 bases; bases outside gene matches: 3. The CDR3 runs 15 residues. The chain's CDR3 is CASSQLAGVTGELFF. The CDR3 region has the DNA TGTGCCAGTAGTCAACTAGCGGGAGTCACCGGGGAGCTGTTTTTT.

The genes are TRBV7-2 and TRBJ2-5; TRBD2 agrees at 7 bases. The CDR3 length is 15 residues. Germline loops: CDR1 SGHTA, CDR2 FQGNSA. With V trimmed by 2 bases and J by 1 base, 4 bases remained unmatched. The CDR3 sequence is CASSLTSETQETQYF. The CDR3 DNA sequence: TGTGCCAGCAGCTTAACTAGCGAGACCCAAGAGACCCAGTACTTC. Full variable domain (missing parts from reference TRBV7-2 and TRBJ2-5): GAGVSQSPSNKVTEKGKDVELRCDPISGHTALYWYRQSLGQGLEFLIYFQGNSAPDKSGLPSDRFSAERTGGSVSTLTIQRTQQEDSAVYLCASSLTSETQETQYFGPGTRLLVL.

The rearrangement uses TRBV28 and TRBJ2-5, with 13 bases identical to TRBD2. Germline lookup yields CDR1 MDHEN and CDR2 SYDVKM. This CDR3 comprises 15 residues. With V trimmed by 7 bases and J by 2 bases, 4 bases remained unmatched. CDR3 in DNA: TGTGCCAGCATCGGACTAGCGGGAGCTCAAGAGACCCAGTACTTC. Protein: CASIGLAGAQETQYF.

V and J are TRBV12-5 and TRBJ2-2; 7 bases map to TRBD2. The CDR3 length is 17 residues. Losses at the gene ends were 7 bases for V and 6 bases for J; bases not matched to a gene: 17. Looked up from germline, CDR1 is LGHNT and CDR2 is FRNRAP. The CDR3 loop reads CASAPARGEGWAGELFF. The CDR3 DNA reads as TGTGCTAGTGCCCCGGCCCGGGGGGAGGGTTGGGCCGGGGAGCTGTTTTTT.

The V and J genes are TRBV5-4 and TRBJ1-1, with TRBD1 matching 7 bases. J was trimmed by 4 bases and V by 0 bases; bases with no gene match: 12. The CDR3 totals 17 residues. Per germline, CDR1 SGHNT and CDR2 YYREEE (reference sequence). CDR3 residues: CASSLEQGVGSGTEAFF. The DNA for the CDR3 is TGTGCCAGCAGCTTGGAGCAGGGGGTTGGTTCTGGCACTGAAGCTTTCTTT.

The chain carries TRBV9 and TRBJ1-4; 7 bases match TRBD1. This CDR3 contains 14 residues. Germline CDR1 and CDR2: SGDLS and YYNGEE. The ends lost 0 bases at V and 8 bases at J; junction bases unmatched: 4. As DNA, the CDR3 is TGTGCCAGCAGCGTAGCGGCAGGGGGAGAAAAACTGTTTTTT. Translation: CASSVAAGGEKLFF.

V gene TRBV9 combines with J gene TRBJ1-1, with D possibly being TRBD1 (5 bases). The V end was cut by 0 bases, the J end by 7 bases, with 13 bases between. The germline CDR1 and CDR2 sequences are SGDLS and YYNGEE. This CDR3 has 14 amino acids. CDR3 sequence (DNA): TGTGCCAGCAGCGTAGGTCCAGGGCGTCTTGAAGCTTTCTTT. Translating it yields CASSVGPGRLEAFF.

The chain joins TRBV28 to TRBJ2-6; maybe TRBD2 (7 bases). The CDR3 sequence is 17 residues long. Trimming removed 5 bases at V and 3 bases at J, with 17 bases between. Germline CDR1 MDHEN, CDR2 SYDVKM. The CDR3 is CASSLNGGQGGANVLTF. The DNA for the CDR3 is TGTGCCAGCAGTCTCAACGGGGGGCAGGGTGGGGCCAACGTCCTGACTTTC.

The V call is TRBV7-2, the J call TRBJ2-6, with D perhaps assigned TRBD1 or TRBD2 (5 bases each). The germline V gene has CDR1 SGHTA and CDR2 FQGNSA. The CDR3 spans 18 residues. Trimming took off 0 bases at V and 0 bases at J, with 12 bases between the two ends. For the CDR3, the DNA is TGTGCCAGCAGCTTAGCTTCGTCGGGGCTCTCTGGGGCCAACGTCCTGACTTTC. Its protein product is CASSLASSGLSGANVLTF.

Only one count was recorded for this clone. The rearrangement joins TRBV5-1 to TRBJ2-1, with unresolved D. The CDR3 runs 12 residues. The V gene lost 4 bases and the J gene lost 7 bases, with 9 bases spanning the gap. Germline V CDR1 and CDR2: SGHRS, YFSETQ. The CDR3 nucleotides are TGCGCCAGCAGCCCGGACCATAATGAGCAGTTCTTC. Amino acid sequence: CASSPDHNEQFF.

The chain recombines TRBV4-2 with TRBJ1-3; D perhaps matches TRBD1 (5 bases). Germline lookup yields CDR1 LGHNA and CDR2 YNFKEQ. The V end was cut by 0 bases, the J end by 2 bases, with 17 bases between. The CDR3 has 18 amino acids. The CDR3 DNA reads as TGTGCCAGCAGCCAAGATGTACAGGAGACTTTTACTGGAAACACCATATATTTT. Translated, it gives CASSQDVQETFTGNTIYF.

The chain carries TRBV6-1 and TRBJ1-5; 8 bases match TRBD1. Germline V gene sequence: CDR1 MNHNS, CDR2 SASEGT. Trimming took 1 base from V and 7 from J; bases not matched to a gene: 12. The CDR3 is made up of 17 amino acids. Here the CDR3 reads CASSEDGQGLRWQPQHF. In DNA form, the CDR3 reads TGTGCCAGCAGTGAAGATGGACAGGGATTGCGGTGGCAGCCCCAGCATTTT.

The V call is TRBV7-9, the J call TRBJ2-1, with a possible D match to TRBD2 (5 bases). The CDR3 spans 14 residues. The V end lost 5 bases, the J end lost 6 bases, and 14 bases lay between the germline ends. In germline, CDR1 is SEHNR, CDR2 FQNEAQ (reference sequence). The CDR3: CASSRSGLVNEQFF. The CDR3 DNA follows: TGTGCCAGCAGCCGAAGCGGCTTAGTCAATGAGCAGTTCTTC.

The J gene is TRBJ2-7, the V gene TRBV6-5; D gene unclear. Per germline, CDR1 MNHEY and CDR2 SVGAGI. Between the trimmed V and J ends, which lost 6 bases and 3 bases, there was a span of 12 bases. The CDR3 totals 13 residues. Here the CDR3 reads CASRNPDGYEQYF. Here the CDR3 DNA reads TGTGCCAGCAGAAACCCGGACGGCTACGAGCAGTACTTC.

This chain links TRBV6-1 with TRBJ2-7; 9 bases match TRBD1. The V and J ends lost 9 bases and 2 bases, in that order; junction bases with no gene match: 8. This CDR3 has 14 residues. The germline V gene encodes CDR1 MNHNS and CDR2 SASEGT. The CDR3 nucleotides read TGTGCCAGTCACAAGGGACAGGGCGCCTACGAGCAGTACTTC. Translated: CASHKGQGAYEQYF.

V gene TRBV15 combines with J gene TRBJ2-7; no reliable D call. The length of the CDR3 is 15 residues. V dropped 0 bases and J dropped 3 bases, with 12 bases sitting between them. Germline loops: CDR1 LNHNV, CDR2 YYDKDF (reference sequence). CDR3 loop: CATSRDPRARYEQYF. As DNA, the CDR3 is TGTGCCACCAGCAGAGATCCCAGAGCCCGCTACGAGCAGTACTTC.